This T cell receptor (beta chain) was profiled in a study of shared clonotypes between healthy human individuals. Study-wide findings and caveats: Naive subsets usually exceeded memory subsets in estimated richness. Clonotype sharing across donors was expected to vary with sequencing depth.

The V and J ends lost 5 bases and 4 bases, in that order; junction bases with no gene match: 4. The CDR3 runs to 14 residues. Germline V CDR1 and CDR2: LNHDA, SQIVND (reference sequence). Naive CD8 cells comprised CD45RO-negative, CCR7-positively selected cells, excluding terminally differentiated effector memory CD45RA+ cells. Donation came from healthy HIV-negative adults that had no recent acute infections or vaccinations. On this clone: Its cognate antigen is unknown.

Samples underwent the assay at deep level. Using immunoSEQ multiplex PCR, the repertoire was profiled, and TCRdb retains in-frame clones only, with some absent. The sample lists roughly 2 million clones; approximately 94% were seen once. Source material: naive CD8+ T cells sorted from blood. The clonotype was recovered from a man younger than 35 in good health. The chain couples TRBV19 to TRBJ2-1; 8 bases agree with TRBD2. CDR3 DNA: TGTGCCAGTAGTGGCCTAGCGGGTTACAATGAGCAGTTCTTC. Protein: CASSGLAGYNEQFF.